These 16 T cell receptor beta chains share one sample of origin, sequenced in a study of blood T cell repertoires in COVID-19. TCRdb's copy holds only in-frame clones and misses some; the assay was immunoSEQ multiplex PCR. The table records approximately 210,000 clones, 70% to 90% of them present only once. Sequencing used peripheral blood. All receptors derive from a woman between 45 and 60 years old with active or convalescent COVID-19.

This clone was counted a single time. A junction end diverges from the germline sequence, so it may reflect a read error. CDR3 region: CASSTNSYNEQFF. CDR3 DNA: TGTGCTAGTAGTACCAACTCCTACAATGAGCAGTTCTTC. This chain uses TRBV19 with TRBJ2-1, with no clear D. The germline CDR1 and CDR2 sequences are LNHDA and SQIVND (reference sequence). The CDR3 is made up of 13 amino acids.

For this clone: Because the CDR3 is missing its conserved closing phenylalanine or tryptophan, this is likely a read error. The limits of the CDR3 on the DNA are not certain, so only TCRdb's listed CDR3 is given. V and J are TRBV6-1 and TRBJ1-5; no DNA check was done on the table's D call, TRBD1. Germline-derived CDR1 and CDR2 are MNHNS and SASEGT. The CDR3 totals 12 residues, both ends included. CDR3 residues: CASSDPPTGPVL.

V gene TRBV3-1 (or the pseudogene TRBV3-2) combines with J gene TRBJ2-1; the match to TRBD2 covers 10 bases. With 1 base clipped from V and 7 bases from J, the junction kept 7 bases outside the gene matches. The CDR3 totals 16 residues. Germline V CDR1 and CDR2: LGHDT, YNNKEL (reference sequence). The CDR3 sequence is CASSQGGLAWVNEQFF. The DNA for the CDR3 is TGTGCCAGCAGCCAAGGGGGACTAGCGTGGGTGAATGAGCAGTTCTTC.

Written as DNA, the CDR3 is TGTGCCAGCAGCCGACAGGGGGCTTCTACAGATACGCAGTATTTT. Its translation is CASSRQGASTDTQYF. This sequence joins TRBV11-2 and TRBJ2-3; 10 bases agree with TRBD1. CDR1 is SGHAT, CDR2 FQNNGV, per germline. The length of the CDR3 is 15 residues. The trim removed 5 bases at V and 3 bases at J, leaving 5 bases unmatched.

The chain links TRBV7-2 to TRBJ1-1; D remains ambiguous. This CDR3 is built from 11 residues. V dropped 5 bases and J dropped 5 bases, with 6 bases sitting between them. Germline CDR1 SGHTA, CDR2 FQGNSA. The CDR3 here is CASSTRTEAFF. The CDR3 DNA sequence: TGTGCCAGCAGCACCCGGACTGAAGCTTTCTTT. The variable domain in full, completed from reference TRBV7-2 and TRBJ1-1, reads GAGVSQSPSNKVTEKGKDVELRCDPISGHTALYWYRQSLGQGLEFLIYFQGNSAPDKSGLPSDRFSAERTGGSVSTLTIQRTQQEDSAVYLCASSTRTEAFFGQGTRLTVV.

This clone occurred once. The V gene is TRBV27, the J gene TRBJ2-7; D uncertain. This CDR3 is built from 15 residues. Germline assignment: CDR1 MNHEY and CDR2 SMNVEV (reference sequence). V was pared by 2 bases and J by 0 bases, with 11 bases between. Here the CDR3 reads CASSLGPPSSYEQYF. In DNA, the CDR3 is TGTGCCAGCAGTTTAGGGCCTCCAAGCTCCTACGAGCAGTACTTC.

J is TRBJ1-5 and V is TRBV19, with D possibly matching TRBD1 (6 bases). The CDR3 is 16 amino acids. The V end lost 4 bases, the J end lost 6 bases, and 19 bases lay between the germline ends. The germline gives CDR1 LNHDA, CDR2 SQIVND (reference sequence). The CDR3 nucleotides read TGTGCCAGTAGTACCGTCCGGGACATTAGGGCTCAGCCCCAGCATTTT. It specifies CASSTVRDIRAQPQHF.

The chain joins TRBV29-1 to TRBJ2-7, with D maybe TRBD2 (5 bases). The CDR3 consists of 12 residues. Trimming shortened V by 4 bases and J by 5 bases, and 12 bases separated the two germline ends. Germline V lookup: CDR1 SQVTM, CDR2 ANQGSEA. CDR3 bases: TGCAGCGTTGCGATCGGGAACCACGAGCAGTACGTC. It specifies CSVAIGNHEQYV.

The CDR3 DNA sequence: TGTGCCAGCAGTTACTCGCATGTCCCGGGCACTGAAGCTTTCTTT. Its translation: CASSYSHVPGTEAFF. The chain joins TRBV6-5 to TRBJ1-1; no clear D gene. With 0 bases removed from V and 4 bases from J, the gap between germline ends came to 12 bases. CDR1 is MNHEY and CDR2 is SVGAGI in the germline V gene. CDR3 length: 15 residues.

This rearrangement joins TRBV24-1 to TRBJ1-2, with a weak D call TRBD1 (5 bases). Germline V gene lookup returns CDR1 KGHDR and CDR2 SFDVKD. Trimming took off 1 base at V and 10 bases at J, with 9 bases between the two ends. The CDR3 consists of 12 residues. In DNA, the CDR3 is TGTGCCACCAGTGATTTTGGGGGGTTCTACACCTTC. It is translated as CATSDFGGFYTF.

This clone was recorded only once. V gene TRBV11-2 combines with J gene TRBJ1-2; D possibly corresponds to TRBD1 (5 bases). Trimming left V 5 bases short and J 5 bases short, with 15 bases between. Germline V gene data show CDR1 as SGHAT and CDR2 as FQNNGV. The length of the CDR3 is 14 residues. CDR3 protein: CASSLGERAYGYTF. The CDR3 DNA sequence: TGTGCCAGCAGCCTAGGGGAGAGGGCGTATGGCTACACCTTC. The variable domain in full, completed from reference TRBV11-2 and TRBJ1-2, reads EAGVAQSPRYKIIEKRQSVAFWCNPISGHATLYWYQQILGQGPKLLIQFQNNGVVDDSQLPKDRFSAERLKGVDSTLKIQPAKLEDSAVYLCASSLGERAYGYTFGSGTRLTVV.

The CDR3 region is CASSERGYEQYV. The DNA of the CDR3 is TGTGCCAGCAGTGAGCGGGGCTACGAGCAGTACGTC. The J gene is TRBJ2-7, the V gene TRBV6-1, with D possibly matching TRBD2 (6 bases). Germline loops: CDR1 MNHNS, CDR2 SASEGT. V was pared by 3 bases and J by 3 bases, with 6 bases between. CDR3 length: 12 residues.

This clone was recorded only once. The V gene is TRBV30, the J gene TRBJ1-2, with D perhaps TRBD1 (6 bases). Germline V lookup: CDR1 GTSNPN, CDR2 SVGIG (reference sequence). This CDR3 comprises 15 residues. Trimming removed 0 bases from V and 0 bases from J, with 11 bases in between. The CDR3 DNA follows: TGTGCCTGGAGTGTACAGCAGGGGCCTAACTATGGCTACACCTTC. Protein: CAWSVQQGPNYGYTF.

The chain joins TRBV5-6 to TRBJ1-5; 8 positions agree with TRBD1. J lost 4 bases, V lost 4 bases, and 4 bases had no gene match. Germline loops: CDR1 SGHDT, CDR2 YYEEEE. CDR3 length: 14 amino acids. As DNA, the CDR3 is TGTGCCAGCAGCGACAGGGGAGGGAATCAGCCCCAGCATTTT. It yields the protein CASSDRGGNQPQHF.

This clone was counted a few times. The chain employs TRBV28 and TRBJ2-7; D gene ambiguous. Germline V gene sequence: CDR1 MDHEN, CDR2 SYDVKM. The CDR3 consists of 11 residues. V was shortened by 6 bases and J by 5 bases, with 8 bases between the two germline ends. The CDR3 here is CASRVEDEQYF. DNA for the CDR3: TGTGCCAGCAGAGTCGAGGACGAGCAGTACTTC.

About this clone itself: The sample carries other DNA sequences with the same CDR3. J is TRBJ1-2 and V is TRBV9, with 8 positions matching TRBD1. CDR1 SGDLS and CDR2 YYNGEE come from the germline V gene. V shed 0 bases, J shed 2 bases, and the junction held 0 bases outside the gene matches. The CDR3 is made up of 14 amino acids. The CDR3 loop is CASSVGQGNYGYTF. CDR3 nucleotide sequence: TGTGCCAGCAGCGTAGGACAGGGGAACTATGGCTACACCTTC.